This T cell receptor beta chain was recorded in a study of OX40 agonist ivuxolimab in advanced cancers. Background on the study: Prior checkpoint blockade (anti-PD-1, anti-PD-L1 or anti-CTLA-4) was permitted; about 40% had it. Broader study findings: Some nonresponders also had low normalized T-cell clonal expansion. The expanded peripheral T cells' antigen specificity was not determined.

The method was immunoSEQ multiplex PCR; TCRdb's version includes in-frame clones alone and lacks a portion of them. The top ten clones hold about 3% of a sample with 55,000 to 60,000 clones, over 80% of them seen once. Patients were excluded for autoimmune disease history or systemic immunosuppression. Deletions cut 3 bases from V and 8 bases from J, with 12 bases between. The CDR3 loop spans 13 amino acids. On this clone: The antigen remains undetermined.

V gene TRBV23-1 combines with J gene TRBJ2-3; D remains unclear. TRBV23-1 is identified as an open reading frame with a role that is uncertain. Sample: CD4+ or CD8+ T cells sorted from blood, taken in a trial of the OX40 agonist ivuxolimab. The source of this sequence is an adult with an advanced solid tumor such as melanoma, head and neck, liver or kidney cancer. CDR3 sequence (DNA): TGCGCCAGCAGTCAGAATCTAGACGGTACGCAGTATTTT. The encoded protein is CASSQNLDGTQYF.